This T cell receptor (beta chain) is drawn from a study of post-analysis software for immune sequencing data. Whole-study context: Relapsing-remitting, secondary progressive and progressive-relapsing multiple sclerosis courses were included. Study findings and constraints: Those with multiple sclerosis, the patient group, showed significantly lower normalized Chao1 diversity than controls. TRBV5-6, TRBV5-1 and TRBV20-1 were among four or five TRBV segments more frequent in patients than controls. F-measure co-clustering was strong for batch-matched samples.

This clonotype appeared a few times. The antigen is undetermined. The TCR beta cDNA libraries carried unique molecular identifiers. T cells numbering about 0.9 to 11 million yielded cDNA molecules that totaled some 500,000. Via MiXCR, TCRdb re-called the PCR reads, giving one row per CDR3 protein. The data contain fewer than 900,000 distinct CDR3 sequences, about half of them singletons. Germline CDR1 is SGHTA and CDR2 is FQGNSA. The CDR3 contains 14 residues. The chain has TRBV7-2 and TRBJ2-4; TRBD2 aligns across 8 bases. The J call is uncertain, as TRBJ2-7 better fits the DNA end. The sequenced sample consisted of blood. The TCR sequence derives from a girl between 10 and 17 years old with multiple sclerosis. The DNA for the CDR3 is TGTGCCAGCAGCCCAGAAGGACTAGCTGGCGAGCAGTACTTC. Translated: CASSPEGLAGEQYF.